The present TCR beta chain was sequenced within a study of T-cell reconstitution after alpha-beta-depleted transplantation in children. The ends were cut back, 3 bases at V and 6 bases at J, with 12 bases in the middle. CDR3 size: 13 residues. Germline CDR1 reads MGHRA; CDR2 reads YSYEKL. Using unique molecular identifiers, the investigators prepared the TCRbeta library. In TCRdb, the PCR reads were re-called with MiXCR into one record per CDR3 protein. This repertoire shows hundreds of thousands of distinct CDR3 sequences, 15% to 20% found once; its top ten account for under 30%. General study findings and limits: The origin of alpha-beta T cells about two months after transplant was reportedly several hundred expanded graft clones. Newly generated T cells supplied most T-cell counts and diversity one year post-transplant. Some patients showed high day-60 TCRbeta diversity, which derived from surviving recipient T cells and thymic progenitors.

To note about this clonotype: What it binds is not known.

The sequence came from a boy under three years old who had a stem cell transplant for Wiskott-Aldrich syndrome, so the T cells may come from the graft donor. J is TRBJ2-7 and V is TRBV4-1; no reliable D call. The material sequenced was PBMCs, mostly from graft donor cells, taken 360 days after TCRalphabeta/CD19-depleted stem cell transplant. CDR3: CASSHPRGLEQYF. The CDR3 bases are TGCGCCAGCAGCCACCCCCGCGGCCTCGAGCAGTACTTC.